Below are 21 T cell receptor beta chains sequenced from a single sample in a study of beta chain features in type 1 diabetes. Study-wide points: For Type 1 diabetes patients, all four CD4+ subsets carried TCRB CDR3s that were moderately but significantly shorter.

No cognate antigen is known for these TCRs. Sequencing targeted expressed TCRB transcripts, as all isolated RNA had been reverse transcribed. Clones were read by immunoSEQ multiplex PCR, and TCRdb kept only the in-frame ones, dropping some. The sample yields 300,000 to 400,000 clones, roughly 13% seen once. The sequenced sample was naive CD4+ T cells from blood. Receptors were obtained from a young woman with type 1 diabetes.

The rearrangement links TRBV5-1 to TRBJ2-5; the D gene is possibly TRBD2 (6 bases). The V end was cut by 0 bases, the J end by 7 bases, with 13 bases between. The germline V gene encodes CDR1 SGHRS and CDR2 YFSETQ. The CDR3 spans 14 residues. This CDR3 is CASSLDLDSGTQYF. The CDR3 region has the DNA TGCGCCAGCAGCTTGGATCTGGATAGCGGGACCCAGTACTTC.

This clone was seen more than once but under ten times. The J gene is TRBJ2-7, the V gene TRBV6-5, with 7 bases that match TRBD1. V dropped 6 bases and J dropped 12; count of bases not matched to a gene: 17. Germline values: CDR1 MNHEY, CDR2 SVGAGI. The CDR3 spans 14 residues. CDR3 sequence reads: CASSPTRGRGFGYV. CDR3 DNA sequence: TGTGCCAGCAGCCCCACCCGGGGCAGGGGGTTTGGGTACGTC.

The rearrangement links TRBV15 to TRBJ2-1; weak D call: TRBD1 (6 bases). Germline V gives CDR1 LNHNV, CDR2 YYDKDF (reference sequence). The CDR3 sequence is 14 residues long. Between the trimmed V and J ends, which lost 7 bases and 2 bases, there was a span of 12 bases. DNA of the CDR3: TGTGCCACCAACACAGGGTTACCCTACAATGAGCAGTTCTTC. It encodes CATNTGLPYNEQFF.

To note about this clone: This CDR3 is also generated by other DNA sequences in the sample. This rearrangement joins TRBV10-3 to TRBJ2-2; TRBD1 is a possible D gene (6 bases). This CDR3 is 14 amino acids long. The V end was cut by 0 bases, the J end by 4 bases, with 6 bases between. Germline CDR1 ENHRY, CDR2 SYGVKD. The CDR3 DNA reads TGTGCCATCAGTGAGTCAGGGGGCACCGGGGAGCTGTTTTTT. Protein: CAISESGGTGELFF.

This clone came up a few times. This chain joins TRBV9 and TRBJ2-3; D remains ambiguous. Germline CDR1 and CDR2: SGDLS and YYNGEE. The V and J ends lost 4 bases and 4 bases respectively, with 13 bases between them. CDR3 length: 14 residues. The CDR3 protein is CASSPSLIADTQYF. The DNA of the CDR3 is TGTGCCAGCAGCCCAAGCCTTATCGCAGATACGCAGTATTTT. The variable domain in full, with the rest retrieved from reference TRBV9 and TRBJ2-3, is DSGVTQTPKHLITATGQRVTLRCSPRSGDLSVYWYQQSLDQGLQFLIQYYNGEERAKGNILERFSAQQFPDLHSELNLSSLELGDSALYFCASSPSLIADTQYFGPGTRLTVL.

V is TRBV7-2 and J is TRBJ2-2; the D gene is possibly TRBD1 (6 bases). Trimming removed 5 bases from V and 4 bases from J, with 8 bases in between. The CDR3 is 13 residues long. CDR1 is SGHTA, CDR2 FQGNSA, per germline. The CDR3 nucleotides are TGTGCCAGCAGCGGACAGTCCACCGGGGAGCTGTTTTTT. This codes for CASSGQSTGELFF. The full variable domain, rest sourced from reference TRBV7-2 and TRBJ2-2, is GAGVSQSPSNKVTEKGKDVELRCDPISGHTALYWYRQSLGQGLEFLIYFQGNSAPDKSGLPSDRFSAERTGGSVSTLTIQRTQQEDSAVYLCASSGQSTGELFFGEGSRLTVL.

The V call is TRBV28, the J call TRBJ2-3; D ambiguous. V lost 2 bases, J lost 3 bases, and 12 bases lay in between. This CDR3 is 15 amino acids long. CDR1 and CDR2 (germline): MDHEN, SYDVKM. The CDR3: CASSLGSLGTDTQYF. The CDR3 region has the DNA TGTGCCAGCAGTTTAGGCTCCCTAGGTACAGATACGCAGTATTTT.

Here the CDR3 DNA reads TGTGCCAGCAGCCGCGATACTAACTATGGCTACACCTTC. Encoded protein: CASSRDTNYGYTF. This chain joins TRBV27 and TRBJ1-2; the D is unclear. CDR1 is MNHEY and CDR2 is SMNVEV in the germline V gene (reference sequence). Trimming left V 6 bases short and J 0 bases short, with 8 bases between. The CDR3 is 13 residues long.

This chain joins TRBV4-2 and TRBJ2-2; maybe TRBD1 (5 bases). Germline values: CDR1 LGHNA, CDR2 YNFKEQ. This CDR3 contains 15 residues. The ends were cut back, 0 bases at V and 4 bases at J, with 9 bases in the middle. The CDR3 nucleotides read TGTGCCAGCAGCCAAGACATAAGGGGCACCGGGGAGCTGTTTTTT. It codes for CASSQDIRGTGELFF.

The chain uses TRBV28 and TRBJ1-2; 7 nucleotides match TRBD1. Germline values: CDR1 MDHEN, CDR2 SYDVKM. The CDR3 is 15 amino acids. J gave up 7 bases and V 2 bases, and 10 bases lay outside the gene matches. CDR3 protein: CASSLTQGMLSGYTF. The CDR3 bases are TGTGCCAGCAGTTTAACACAGGGGATGTTAAGTGGCTACACCTTC.

The rearrangement uses TRBV6-6 and TRBJ1-2; 10 positions match TRBD1. CDR1 is MNHNY, CDR2 SVGAGI, per germline (reference sequence). The CDR3 runs to 15 residues. After removal of 6 bases from V and 4 bases from J, the junction contained 8 bases not matched to a gene. The CDR3 sequence is CASRRGGDRGYGYTF. CDR3 DNA sequence: TGTGCCAGCAGGCGGGGTGGGGACAGGGGCTATGGCTACACCTTC.

The V call is TRBV11-2, the J call TRBJ2-7; 9 bases are shared with TRBD1. Germline-derived CDR1 and CDR2 are SGHAT and FQNNGV. The trim removed 5 bases at V and 6 bases at J, leaving 11 bases unmatched. CDR3 size: 15 residues. CDR3 residues: CASSPLGDRDREQYF. The CDR3 nucleotides read TGTGCCAGCAGCCCCCTTGGGGACAGGGACCGCGAGCAGTACTTC.

This clone appeared a few times. The rearrangement links TRBV11-3 to TRBJ2-5; 9 bases agree with TRBD2. V trimming: 5 bases; J trimming: 1 base; junction bases outside the gene matches: 2. The CDR3 sequence is 14 residues long. In germline, CDR1 is SGHNT, CDR2 YENEEA. The CDR3 DNA sequence: TGTGCCAGCAGCATTAGCGGGGGCCAAGAGACCCAGTACTTC. Protein: CASSISGGQETQYF.

As DNA, the CDR3 is TGTGCCAGCAGTTACTCTGGGCGGGAGTATGGCGAGCAGTACGTC. Translating gives CASSYSGREYGEQYV. The chain combines TRBV6-5 with TRBJ2-7; 7 bases are a match to TRBD2. CDR1 is MNHEY and CDR2 is SVGAGI in the germline V gene. The length of the CDR3 is 15 residues. V trimming: 0 bases; J trimming: 6 bases; junction bases outside the gene matches: 8.

The chain couples TRBV19 to TRBJ1-1; perhaps TRBD1 as D (6 bases). Germline V gives CDR1 LNHDA, CDR2 SQIVND (reference sequence). The CDR3 loop spans 18 amino acids. Trimming left V 7 bases short and J 1 base short, with 25 bases between. The CDR3: CASTLSIGGRTGNTEAFF. The CDR3 DNA reads as TGTGCCAGTACACTTTCAATCGGGGGGCGCACAGGGAACACTGAAGCTTTCTTT.

The chain carries TRBV19 and TRBJ1-1; possibly TRBD1 for D (6 bases). With 8 bases removed from V and 1 base from J, the gap between germline ends came to 20 bases. The CDR3 length is 16 residues. Germline V gene data show CDR1 as LNHDA and CDR2 as SQIVND (reference sequence). CDR3 coding DNA: TGTGCCAGTCGGGATCCCCGGGGACAACGGAACACTGAAGCTTTCTTT. This codes for CASRDPRGQRNTEAFF.

The rearrangement joins TRBV27 to TRBJ2-1, with 10 bases lining up with TRBD2. After removal of 3 bases from V and 7 bases from J, the junction contained 3 bases not matched to a gene. Germline V gene data show CDR1 as MNHEY and CDR2 as SMNVEV (reference sequence). The CDR3 has 14 amino acids. CDR3 sequence: CASSFASGSNEQFF. The CDR3 coding sequence is TGTGCCAGCAGTTTCGCTAGCGGGAGTAATGAGCAGTTCTTC.

The chain combines TRBV5-6 with TRBJ2-4, with 16 positions matching TRBD2. The ends lost 4 bases at V and 7 bases at J; junction bases unmatched: 5. This CDR3 has 16 residues. Germline loops: CDR1 SGHDT, CDR2 YYEEEE. For the CDR3, the DNA is TGTGCCAGCAGCCCGGGACTAGCGGGAGGGCAGAACATTCAGTACTTC. Residues: CASSPGLAGGQNIQYF.

This clone was counted only a few times. The chain couples TRBV4-1 to TRBJ2-1; D is possibly TRBD1 (6 bases). V lost 3 bases and J 6 bases, leaving 21 bases between the germline ends. The CDR3 length is 17 residues. CDR1 and CDR2 (germline): MGHRA, YSYEKL. The CDR3 region is CASSQPTQGSRGNEQFF. The DNA for the CDR3 is TGCGCCAGCAGCCAGCCTACACAGGGTTCTCGGGGCAATGAGCAGTTCTTC.

The chain has TRBV18 and TRBJ2-1, with 10 bases identical to TRBD2. CDR3 length: 12 amino acids. With V trimmed by 5 bases and J by 14 bases, 6 bases remained unmatched. CDR1 KGHSH and CDR2 LQKENI come from the germline V gene. For the CDR3, the DNA is TGTGCCAGCTCAACGACCGGGACTAGCGAGTTCTTC. It codes for CASSTTGTSEFF.

The chain joins TRBV7-2 to TRBJ2-5; maybe TRBD2 (6 bases). V lost 4 bases, J lost 3 bases, and 12 bases lay in between. Germline V gene lookup returns CDR1 SGHTA and CDR2 FQGNSA. The CDR3 extends over 14 amino acids. The CDR3 protein is CASSSAGGKETQYF. For the CDR3, the DNA is TGTGCCAGCAGCTCGGCGGGCGGGAAAGAGACCCAGTACTTC.